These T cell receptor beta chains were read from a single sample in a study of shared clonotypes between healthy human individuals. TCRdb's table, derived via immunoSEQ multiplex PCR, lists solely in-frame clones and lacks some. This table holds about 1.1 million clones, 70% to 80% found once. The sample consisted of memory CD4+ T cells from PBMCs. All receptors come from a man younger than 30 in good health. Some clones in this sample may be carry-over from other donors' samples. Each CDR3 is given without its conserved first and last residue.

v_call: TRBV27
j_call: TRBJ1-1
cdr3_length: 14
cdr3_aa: ASSSLRIHSSPEAF

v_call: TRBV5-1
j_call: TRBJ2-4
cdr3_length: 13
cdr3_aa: ASSLAGLAGNIQY

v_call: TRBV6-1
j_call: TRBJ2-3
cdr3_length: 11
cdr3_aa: ASREGVLNTQY

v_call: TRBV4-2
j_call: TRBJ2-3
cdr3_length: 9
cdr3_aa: ASRSDRGMY

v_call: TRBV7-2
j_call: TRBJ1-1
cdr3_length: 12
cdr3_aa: ASSSRTEGVGAF

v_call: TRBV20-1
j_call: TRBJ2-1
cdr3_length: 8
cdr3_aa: SALSNEQF

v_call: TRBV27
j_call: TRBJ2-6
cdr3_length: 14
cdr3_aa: ASTFREGTGANVLT

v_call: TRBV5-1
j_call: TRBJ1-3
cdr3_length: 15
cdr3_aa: ASLPGRQRSSGNTIY

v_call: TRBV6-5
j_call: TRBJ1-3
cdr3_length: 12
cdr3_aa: ASRRGAFGNTIY

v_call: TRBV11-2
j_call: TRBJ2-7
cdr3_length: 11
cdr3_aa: ASSLDGSYEQY

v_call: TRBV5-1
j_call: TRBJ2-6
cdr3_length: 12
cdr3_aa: ASSESSGANVLT

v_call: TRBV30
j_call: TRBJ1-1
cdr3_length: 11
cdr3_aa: AWKGQMNTEAF

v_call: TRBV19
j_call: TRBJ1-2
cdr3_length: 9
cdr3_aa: ASTGAYGYT

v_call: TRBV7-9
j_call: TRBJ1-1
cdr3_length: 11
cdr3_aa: ANSGQLNTEAF

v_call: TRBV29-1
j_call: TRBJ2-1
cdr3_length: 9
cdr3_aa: SATTYNEQF

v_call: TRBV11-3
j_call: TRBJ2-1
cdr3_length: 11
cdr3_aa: AEGREGSNEQF

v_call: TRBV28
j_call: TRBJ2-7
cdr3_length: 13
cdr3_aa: ASSFRGRAFYEQY

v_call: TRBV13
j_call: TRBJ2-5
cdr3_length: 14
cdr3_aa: ASSLGLAGGGETQY

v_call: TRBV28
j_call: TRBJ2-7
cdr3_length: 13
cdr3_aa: ASSPHSAISYEQY

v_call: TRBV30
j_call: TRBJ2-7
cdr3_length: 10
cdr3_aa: ALRDGYYEQY

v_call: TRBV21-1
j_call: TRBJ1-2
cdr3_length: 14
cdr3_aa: ASSPRTGGFDYGYT

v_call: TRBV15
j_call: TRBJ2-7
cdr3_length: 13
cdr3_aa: ATSRDSLGDSEQY

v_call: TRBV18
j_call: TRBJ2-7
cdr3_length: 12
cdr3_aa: ASSPRQGSYEQY

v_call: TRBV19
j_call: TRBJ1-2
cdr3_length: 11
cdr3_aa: ASSKVSGYGYT

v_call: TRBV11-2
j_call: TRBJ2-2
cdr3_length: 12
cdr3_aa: ASSANPNTGELF

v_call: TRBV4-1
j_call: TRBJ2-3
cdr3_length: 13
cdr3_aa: ASSQVGLKPHTQY

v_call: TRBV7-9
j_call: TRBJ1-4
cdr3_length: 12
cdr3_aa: ASLETGGNEKLF

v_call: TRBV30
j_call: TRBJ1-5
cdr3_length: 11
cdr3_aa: AWSVAGNQPQH

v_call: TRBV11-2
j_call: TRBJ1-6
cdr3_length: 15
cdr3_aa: ASSLGPRGNPNSPLH

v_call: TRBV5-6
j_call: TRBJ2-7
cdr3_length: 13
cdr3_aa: ASSRTRAASYEQY

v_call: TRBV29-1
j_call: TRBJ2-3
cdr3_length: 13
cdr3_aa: SVVRASGPTDTQY

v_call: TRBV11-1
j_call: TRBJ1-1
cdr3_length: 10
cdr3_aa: ASSPDRDRAF

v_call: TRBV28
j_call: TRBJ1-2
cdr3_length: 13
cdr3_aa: ASSSGTGRNYGYT

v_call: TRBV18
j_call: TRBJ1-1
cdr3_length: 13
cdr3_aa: ASSPPQHMNTEAF

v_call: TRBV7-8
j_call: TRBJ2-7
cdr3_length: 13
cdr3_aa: ASTPRVLGSYEQY

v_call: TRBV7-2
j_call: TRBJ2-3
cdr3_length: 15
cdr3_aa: ASSFNPAGSGTDTQY

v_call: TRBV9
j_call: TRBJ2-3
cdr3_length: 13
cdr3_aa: ASSAPTGKADTQY

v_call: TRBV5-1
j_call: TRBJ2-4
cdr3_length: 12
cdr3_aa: ASSQGLAVNIQY

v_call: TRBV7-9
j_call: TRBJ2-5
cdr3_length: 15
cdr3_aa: ASSSRMGSGGSETQY

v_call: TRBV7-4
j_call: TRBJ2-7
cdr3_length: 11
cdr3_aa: ASQVQVEYEQY

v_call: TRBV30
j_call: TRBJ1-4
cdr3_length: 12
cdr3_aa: AWSVEGVDEKLF

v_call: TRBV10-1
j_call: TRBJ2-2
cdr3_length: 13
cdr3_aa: ASSQQGANTGELF

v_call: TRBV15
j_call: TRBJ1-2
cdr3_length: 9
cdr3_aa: ATSRWDGYT

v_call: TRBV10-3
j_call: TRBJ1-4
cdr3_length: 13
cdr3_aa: AISGQGATNEKLF

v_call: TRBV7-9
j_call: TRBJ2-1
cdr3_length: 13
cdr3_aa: ASSQGQVRGNEQF

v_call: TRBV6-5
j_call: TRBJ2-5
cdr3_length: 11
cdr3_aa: ASVRSNQETQY

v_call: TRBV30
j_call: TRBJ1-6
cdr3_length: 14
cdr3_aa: ACHKGLSSYNSPLH

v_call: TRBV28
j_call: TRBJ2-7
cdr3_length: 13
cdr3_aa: ASSLGGKPSYEQY

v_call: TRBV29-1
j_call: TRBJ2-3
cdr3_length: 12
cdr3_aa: SVNGLTSTDTQY

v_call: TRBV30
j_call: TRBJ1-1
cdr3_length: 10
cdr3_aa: AWRRLNTEAF

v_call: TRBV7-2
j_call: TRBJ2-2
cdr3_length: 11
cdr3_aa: ASSLDRAGELF

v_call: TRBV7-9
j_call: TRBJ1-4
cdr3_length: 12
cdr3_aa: ASSSDRAAEKLF